This T cell receptor beta chain came from a study of blood T cell repertoires in COVID-19. The method was immunoSEQ multiplex PCR; TCRdb's version includes in-frame clones alone and lacks a portion of them. The sample records a few hundred thousand clones, approximately 88% being singletons. Trimming cost V 0 bases and J 0 bases, with 14 bases left between them. The length of the CDR3 is 17 residues. Looked up from germline, CDR1 is LGHNA and CDR2 is YNFKEQ. The rearrangement joins TRBV4-2 to TRBJ1-1; D may be TRBD1 (5 bases). The sequence came from a woman aged 25 to 39 with COVID-19, enrolled during active disease. Input material: peripheral blood. CDR3 coding DNA: TGTGCCAGCAGCCAAGACTACTCCAGGGTTATGAACACTGAAGCTTTCTTT. It codes for CASSQDYSRVMNTEAFF.